This is a list of T cell receptor beta chains from one sample in a study of OX40 agonist ivuxolimab in advanced cancers. TCRdb's copy holds only in-frame clones and misses some; the assay was immunoSEQ multiplex PCR. The top ten clones hold around 0.6% of a sample with 50,000 to 75,000 clones, 86% of them seen once. This specimen was CD4+ or CD8+ T cells sorted from blood, taken in a trial of the OX40 agonist ivuxolimab. These receptors originate from an adult with an advanced solid tumor such as melanoma, head and neck, liver or kidney cancer. CDR3s include the opening cysteine and the closing phenylalanine or tryptophan. A D gene is named only where the DNA matches it firmly. Part of the rows lack a size; the others show once, few, many or a class for expanded clones.

j_call,v_call,clone_size,d_call,cdr3_nt,cdr3_aa
TRBJ2-3,TRBV18,-,-,TGTGCCAGCTCATTAGGGATCACAGATACGCAGTATTTT,CASSLGITDTQYF
TRBJ2-7,TRBV11-2,-,-,TGTGCCAGCAGCTATTCCCCCGGAGGGACCTACGAGCAGTACTTC,CASSYSPGGTYEQYF
TRBJ1-1,TRBV7-2,-,-,TGTGCCAGCAGCTCTCACGGCGGAGGAGCGTGGACTGAAGCTTTCTTT,CASSSHGGGAWTEAFF
TRBJ2-2,TRBV6-4,-,-,TGTGCCAGCAGTGCCTCAACAGCCACCGGGGAGCTGTTTTTT,CASSASTATGELFF
TRBJ2-1,TRBV27,-,-,TGTGCCAGCAGTCGACAGGTTGCTGCGTACAATGAGCAGTTCTTC,CASSRQVAAYNEQFF
TRBJ2-3,TRBV4-3,-,-,TGCGCCAGCAGCCAAGTCGGGACTAGCACAGATACGCAGTATTTT,CASSQVGTSTDTQYF
TRBJ2-7,TRBV10-3,-,-,TGTGCCACATTACCGGGACTTAGGATTTACGAGCAGTACTTC,CATLPGLRIYEQYF
TRBJ1-2,TRBV19,-,TRBD1,TGTGCCAGTAGTACCGGGACAGGAGTTCGAGGTCCCTATGGCTACACCTTC,CASSTGTGVRGPYGYTF
TRBJ2-7,TRBV5-4,-,TRBD2,TGTGCCAGCAGCTCCCGACTAGCGGGGGTCTACGAGCAGTACTTC,CASSSRLAGVYEQYF
TRBJ2-1,TRBV14,-,TRBD2,TGTGCCAGCAGCCCACTAGCGGGAGTCTACAATGAGCAGTTCTTC,CASSPLAGVYNEQFF
TRBJ1-2,TRBV7-2,-,-,TGTGCCAGCAGCCCGATTGGGCCGGGAGGCTACACCTTC,CASSPIGPGGYTF
TRBJ1-1,TRBV7-8,-,-,TGTGCCAGCAGCCCACCTGGGGGAATGAACACTGAAGCTTTCTTT,CASSPPGGMNTEAFF
TRBJ2-5,TRBV7-9,-,TRBD2,TGTGCCAGCACCGATAGCGGGATCGGGGAGACCCAGTACTTC,CASTDSGIGETQYF
TRBJ2-2,TRBV7-3,once,-,TGTGCCAGCAGCCGGACGGACACCGGGGAGCTGTTTTTT,CASSRTDTGELFF
TRBJ2-2,TRBV9,-,TRBD2,TGTGCCAGCAGCGTAGATCTAGCGGGAGGTCACACCGGGGAGCTGTTTTTT,CASSVDLAGGHTGELFF
TRBJ1-6,TRBV7-2,-,-,TGTGCCAGCAGCTTAATCAGTTATAATTCACCCCTCCACTTT,CASSLISYNSPLHF
TRBJ2-2,TRBV9,-,-,TGTGCCAGCAGCTTCACAGGGTTTGACACCGGGGAGCTGTTTTTT,CASSFTGFDTGELFF
TRBJ1-2,TRBV2,-,TRBD1,TGTGCCAGCAGACCCCAGGGGGAGGTCGCTCGTGGCTACACCTTC,CASRPQGEVARGYTF
TRBJ1-5,TRBV7-4,-,-,TGTGCCAGCAGCTTAACAGGTGGAGATTATAGCAATCAGCCCCAGCATTTT,CASSLTGGDYSNQPQHF
TRBJ1-5,TRBV28,-,TRBD1,TGTGCCAGCAGTTTCTACAGGGGGAGCAATCAGCCCCAGCATTTT,CASSFYRGSNQPQHF
TRBJ1-1,TRBV7-9,-,-,TGTGCCAGCAGCTTCCCGGGGAACACTGAAGCTTTCTTT,CASSFPGNTEAFF
TRBJ2-7,TRBV7-2,-,-,TGTGCCAGCAGCTTAAACGGGGCCTACGAGCAGTACTTC,CASSLNGAYEQYF
TRBJ1-2,TRBV7-2,once,-,TGTGCCAGCAGCTTAGACTTAGGGGGTGACTATGGCTACACCTTC,CASSLDLGGDYGYTF
TRBJ2-3,TRBV30,-,-,TGTGCCTGGAGGGGGATCACAGATACGCAGTATTTT,CAWRGITDTQYF
TRBJ1-6,TRBV27,-,-,TGTGCCAGCAGTTTAAGGGGGGCGGAAAGCTCCTATAATTCACCCCTCCACTTT,CASSLRGAESSYNSPLHF
TRBJ2-7,TRBV5-6,-,-,TGTGCCAGCACCGGGGTGAACTCCTACGAGCAGTACTTC,CASTGVNSYEQYF
TRBJ2-7,TRBV2,few,-,TGTGCCAGCAGTGTCGCCGGGCAAGACAACGAGCAGTACTTC,CASSVAGQDNEQYF
TRBJ2-2,TRBV5-1,-,TRBD2,TGCGCCAGCAGCTTGCCGGGGGGATACACCGGGGAGCTGTTTTTT,CASSLPGGYTGELFF
TRBJ1-1,TRBV5-1,few,TRBD1,TGCGCCAGCAGCTTGGACCCGCAGGGGGCGAGAGCTTTCTTT,CASSLDPQGARAFF
TRBJ2-7,TRBV27,-,TRBD1,TGTGCCAGCAGTGCTGGGACAGGGCCCTACGAGCAGTACTTC,CASSAGTGPYEQYF
TRBJ2-1,TRBV4-1,-,-,TGCGCCAGCAGCCCCCTCGGGGGCAGCTACAATGAGCAGTTCTTC,CASSPLGGSYNEQFF
TRBJ2-3,TRBV6-5,-,TRBD2,TGTGCCAGCAACGGGGGGACAGATACGCAGTATTTT,CASNGGTDTQYF
TRBJ2-5,TRBV7-2,-,-,TGTGCCAGCAGCTTAGTTGACAGGTCACAAGAGACCCAGTACTTC,CASSLVDRSQETQYF
TRBJ2-1,TRBV6-1,-,-,TGTGCCAGCAGTGTATTTTACAGGGTAAATGAGCAGTTCTTC,CASSVFYRVNEQFF
TRBJ2-6,TRBV29-1,few,TRBD1,TGCAGCGTTGAACTGACAGGGGTGGCTGGGGCCAACGTCCTGACTTTC,CSVELTGVAGANVLTF
TRBJ2-3,TRBV7-9,once,-,TGTGCCAGCAGCCCCCCAGACCAAGATACGCAGTATTTT,CASSPPDQDTQYF
TRBJ2-5,TRBV9,-,TRBD2,TGTGCCAGCAGCGCTTCGGGACTAGCGGGGGGGCAGACCCAGTACTTC,CASSASGLAGGQTQYF
TRBJ2-1,TRBV30,few,TRBD2,TGTGCCTGGATAGGGCCTAGCGGAAATGAGCAGTTCTTC,CAWIGPSGNEQFF
TRBJ2-7,TRBV7-9,-,-,TGTGCCAGCAGCTTAGGTGGGGGGATTTCCTACGAGCAGTACTTC,CASSLGGGISYEQYF
TRBJ2-7,TRBV6-6,once,-,TGTGCCAGCAGTTCCTCCGGGCTGCCCTCCGAGCAGTACTTC,CASSSSGLPSEQYF
TRBJ2-2,TRBV5-1,-,-,TGCGCCAGCAGCTTGACAGGGCCTACCGGGGAGCTGTTTTTT,CASSLTGPTGELFF
TRBJ2-5,TRBV27,-,-,TGTGCCAGCAGCCGTCTTGTTGAGCTGGAGACCCAGTACTTC,CASSRLVELETQYF
TRBJ1-4,TRBV4-1,-,-,TGCGCCAGCAGCCAAGACCCCCTTGGTGGGGCTGGAACTAATGAAAAACTGTTTTTT,CASSQDPLGGAGTNEKLFF
TRBJ2-1,TRBV7-6,-,TRBD2,TGTGCCAGCAGCTTAGGATTTGTGGGAGGGCCGGATGAGCAGTTCTTC,CASSLGFVGGPDEQFF
TRBJ1-2,TRBV6-6,-,-,TGTGCCAGCAGTTACGGTCCAGGAACTAACTATGGCTACACCTTC,CASSYGPGTNYGYTF
TRBJ2-7,TRBV7-8,-,-,TGTGCCAGCAGCTTAGTGGGTAGGGACTACGAGCAGTACTTC,CASSLVGRDYEQYF
TRBJ2-1,TRBV9,-,-,TGTGCCAGCAGCGTAGAGTGGCATGGGGAATATGAGCAGTTCTTC,CASSVEWHGEYEQFF
TRBJ2-2,TRBV4-3,-,TRBD2,TGCGCCAGCAGCCAAATACTAGCGGGGGGGCCTTCGGGCACCGGGGAGCTGTTTTTT,CASSQILAGGPSGTGELFF
TRBJ1-2,TRBV10-3,-,-,TGTGCCATCAGGGCGAGCGAGGGTGGGGCCTATGGCTACACCTTC,CAIRASEGGAYGYTF
TRBJ2-3,TRBV10-2,-,-,TGCGCCAGCAAATCCCTGGGGTCGGGAAGCCTTACTAGCACAGATACGCAGTATTTT,CASKSLGSGSLTSTDTQYF
TRBJ2-7,TRBV6-5,-,TRBD1,TGTGCCAGCAGCCCGGACAGGGGAAGTTACGAGCAGTACTTC,CASSPDRGSYEQYF
TRBJ2-7,TRBV28,-,-,TGTGCCAGCCTGGACAGTGTATCCTACGAGCAGTACTTC,CASLDSVSYEQYF
TRBJ1-1,TRBV6-5,-,-,TGTGCCAGCAGACGGACATTTAACACTGAAGCTTTCTTT,CASRRTFNTEAFF